This record covers a single T cell receptor beta chain. Its antigen is currently unknown. This specimen comes from a study of OX40 agonist ivuxolimab in advanced cancers. Study findings and constraints: By week 6 at 0.1 to 3.0 mg/kg, blood CD4+ and CD8+ T cells had expanded clonally. No antigen was identified for the clonally expanded peripheral T cells. On average, a greater number of expanded clones characterised CD8+ T cells relative to CD4+.

The V and J ends lost 2 bases and 5 bases respectively, with 9 bases between them. The CDR3 runs to 13 residues. The germline gives CDR1 LNHDA, CDR2 SQIVND (reference sequence). Sequenced by immunoSEQ multiplex PCR; TCRdb stores in-frame clones only, minus some. The repertoire holds about 20,000 clones, with roughly four fifths as singletons. The rearrangement links TRBV19 to TRBJ2-5; the D gene is possibly TRBD1 (5 bases). The TCR was taken from an adult with an advanced solid tumor such as melanoma, head and neck, liver or kidney cancer. Sequenced material: CD4+ or CD8+ T cells sorted from blood, taken in a trial of the OX40 agonist ivuxolimab. Written as DNA, the CDR3 is TGTGCCAGTAGTATAAGCAGGGTGGAGACCCAGTACTTC. It specifies CASSISRVETQYF. Looking up the rest from reference TRBV19 and TRBJ2-5 gives the full variable domain: DGGITQSPKYLFRKEGQNVTLSCEQNLNHDAMYWYRQDPGQGLRLIYYSQIVNDFQKGDIAEGYSVSREKKESFPLTVTSAQKNPTAFYLCASSISRVETQYFGPGTRLLVL.